Listed here are 19 T cell receptor beta chains from one sample, sequenced in a study of cytomegalovirus exposure and HLA in healthy donors. A multiplex PCR was run with 60 Vbeta primers and 13 Jbeta primers. The data were produced by immunoSEQ multiplex PCR, yet TCRdb's version contains in-frame clones alone and is incomplete. The profile covers approximately 140,000 clones, with over 65% appearing a single time and 3% taken by the ten largest. The sequenced material came from PBMCs. The receptors come from a man aged 40-49 years in good health and CMV-seropositive.

The CDR3 region is CASSAGVVAPNYGYTF. The CDR3 DNA is TGTGCCAGCAGCGCGGGGGTAGTGGCCCCTAACTATGGCTACACCTTC. The chain couples TRBV9 to TRBJ1-2; possibly TRBD1 for D (5 bases). Germline V gene lookup returns CDR1 SGDLS and CDR2 YYNGEE. V was trimmed by 3 bases and J by 0 bases, leaving 15 bases between them. The CDR3 length is 16 residues. Using reference TRBV9 and TRBJ1-2 for the parts outside the CDR3, the full variable domain is DSGVTQTPKHLITATGQRVTLRCSPRSGDLSVYWYQQSLDQGLQFLIQYYNGEERAKGNILERFSAQQFPDLHSELNLSSLELGDSALYFCASSAGVVAPNYGYTFGSGTRLTVV.

The chain links TRBV9 to TRBJ2-2; D is ambiguous. The CDR3 has 15 residues. V was cut by 1 base and J by 3 bases, with 10 bases left in between. Germline CDR1 and CDR2: SGDLS and YYNGEE. The CDR3 DNA reads TGTGCCAGCAGCGTAAGCCACAGCCACACCGGGGAGCTGTTTTTT. It encodes CASSVSHSHTGELFF.

V is TRBV7-8 and J is TRBJ2-2; D perhaps matches TRBD2 (6 bases). V dropped 8 bases and J dropped 1 base, with 17 bases sitting between them. CDR3 length equals 16 residues. The germline V gene encodes CDR1 SGHVS and CDR2 FQNEAQ. The CDR3 nucleotides are TGTGCCAGCGGTGTTTCGAACGGGGGGAACACCGGGGAGCTGTTTTTT. Translated, it gives CASGVSNGGNTGELFF.

The genes are TRBV5-6 and TRBJ2-5; D call uncertain. This CDR3 is built from 14 residues. Trimming cost V 6 bases and J 3 bases, with 15 bases left between them. CDR1 SGHDT and CDR2 YYEEEE come from the germline V gene. CDR3 loop: CASTPPAAKETQYF. CDR3 nucleotides: TGTGCCAGCACCCCCCCGGCAGCGAAAGAGACCCAGTACTTC.

The chain recombines TRBV5-6 with TRBJ2-3; 7 bases fit TRBD1. CDR1 and CDR2 from the germline V gene are SGHDT and YYEEEE. There are 15 residues in the CDR3. J gave up 2 bases and V 5 bases, and 8 bases lay outside the gene matches. CDR3 amino acids: CASSLGGSFTDTQYF. The CDR3 coding sequence is TGTGCCAGCAGTTTAGGGGGCTCATTCACAGATACGCAGTATTTT.

The sample holds a few counts of this clone. This rearrangement joins TRBV18 to TRBJ1-2, with 10 bases lining up with TRBD1. Germline V CDR1 and CDR2: KGHSH, LQKENI. The CDR3 totals 16 residues. After removal of 3 bases from V and 8 bases from J, the junction contained 12 bases not matched to a gene. This CDR3 is CASSPPGTGANLGYTF. CDR3 nucleotides: TGTGCCAGCTCACCTCCCGGGACAGGGGCAAACTTGGGCTACACCTTC. Looking up the rest from reference TRBV18 and TRBJ1-2 gives the full variable domain: NAGVMQNPRHLVRRRGQEARLRCSPMKGHSHVYWYRQLPEEGLKFMVYLQKENIIDESGMPKERFSAEFPKEGPSILRIQQVVRGDSAAYFCASSPPGTGANLGYTFGSGTRLTVV.

The chain recombines TRBV6-4 with TRBJ2-7; TRBD1 might be the D (6 bases). This CDR3 contains 14 residues. V gave up 8 bases and J gave up 0 bases, with 14 bases separating them. The germline V gene encodes CDR1 MRHNA and CDR2 SNTAGT. CDR3 protein: CASRQDRTSYEQYF. The CDR3 DNA reads TGTGCCAGCCGACAAGACAGGACCTCCTACGAGCAGTACTTC.

This chain connects TRBV7-2 to TRBJ2-3, with D possibly being TRBD2 (5 bases). Trimming shortened V by 0 bases and J by 6 bases, and 7 bases separated the two germline ends. CDR3 size: 13 residues. Per germline, CDR1 SGHTA and CDR2 FQGNSA. CDR3 in amino acids: CASSLAERDTQYF. In DNA form, the CDR3 reads TGTGCCAGCAGCTTAGCCGAGCGGGATACGCAGTATTTT.

This rearrangement joins TRBV21-1 to TRBJ1-3; the table's TRBD1 call for D was not verified on the DNA. TRBV21-1 represents a pseudogene. The CDR3 extends over 14 amino acids. For the CDR3, the DNA is TGTGCCAGCAGCGTGGACAGGTCTGGAAACACCATATATTTT. Translated: CASSVDRSGNTIYF.

The chain carries TRBV30 and TRBJ1-1; 8 positions agree with TRBD1. Germline CDR1 is GTSNPN and CDR2 is SVGIG (reference sequence). This CDR3 spans 15 amino acids. Losses at the gene ends were 1 base for V and 0 bases for J; bases not matched to a gene: 4. In nucleotides, the CDR3 is TGTGCCTGGAGTGCCCGGACAGGGATGAACACTGAAGCTTTCTTT. This gives the protein CAWSARTGMNTEAFF. Variable domain in full (rest from reference TRBV30 and TRBJ1-1): SQTIHQWPATLVQPVGSPLSLECTVEGTSNPNLYWYRQAAGRGLQLLFYSVGIGQISSEVPQNLSASRPQDRQFILSSKKLLLSDSGFYLCAWSARTGMNTEAFFGQGTRLTVV.

The rearrangement uses TRBV4-2 and TRBJ2-7; D uncertain. The germline V gene has CDR1 LGHNA and CDR2 YNFKEQ. The V end was cut by 4 bases, the J end by 0 bases, with 7 bases between. The CDR3 extends over 13 amino acids. This CDR3 is CASSLAGSYEQYF. CDR3 nucleotides: TGTGCCAGCAGCCTGGCAGGCTCCTACGAGCAGTACTTC.

The CDR3 nucleotides read TGTGCCAGCAGTCGGACAGGGGCTTACGAGCAGTACTTC. It codes for CASSRTGAYEQYF. The chain recombines TRBV6-1 with TRBJ2-7; 9 bases are shared with TRBD1. This CDR3 has 13 residues. Germline V gene lookup returns CDR1 MNHNS and CDR2 SASEGT. Trimming took 5 bases from V and 4 from J; bases not matched to a gene: 3.

This clone was seen just once. This chain uses TRBV7-6 with TRBJ2-5, with TRBD2 as a possible D gene (5 bases). The V gene lost 5 bases and the J gene lost 4 bases, with 23 bases spanning the gap. Germline lookup yields CDR1 SGHVS and CDR2 FNYEAQ. The CDR3 has 17 residues. The CDR3 loop reads CASSPPRAGLRGETQYF. CDR3 sequence (DNA): TGTGCCAGCAGCCCTCCTCGGGCGGGCCTCAGAGGAGAGACCCAGTACTTC.

The rearrangement uses TRBV28 and TRBJ1-5, with D possibly being TRBD1 (5 bases). The length of the CDR3 is 13 residues. The V end lost 11 bases, the J end lost 2 bases, and 13 bases lay between the germline ends. CDR1 is MDHEN and CDR2 is SYDVKM in the germline V gene. CDR3 nucleotides: TGTGCCGGGGGGGGTTTCGGCAATCAGCCCCAGCATTTT. Protein product: CAGGGFGNQPQHF. Filled out from reference TRBV28 and TRBJ1-5, the complete variable domain reads DVKVTQSSRYLVKRTGEKVFLECVQDMDHENMFWYRQDPGLGLRLIYFSYDVKMKEKGDIPEGYSVSREKKERFSLILESASTNQTSMYLCAGGGFGNQPQHFGDGTRLSIL.

The chain links TRBV6-1 to TRBJ1-4; the match to TRBD1 covers 7 bases. CDR1 is MNHNS, CDR2 SASEGT, per germline. J lost 7 bases, V lost 4 bases, and 12 bases had no gene match. CDR3 length: 16 amino acids. The CDR3 DNA sequence: TGTGCCAGCAGTGCCTGGGACAGACGAGGCATTGAAAAACTGTTTTTT. This translates into CASSAWDRRGIEKLFF.

The chain's CDR3 is CASSLSPTTNEQFF. CDR3 bases: TGCGCCAGCAGCCTCTCCCCCACAACCAATGAGCAGTTCTTC. The V and J genes are TRBV4-1 and TRBJ2-1; no clear D. From germline, CDR1 is MGHRA and CDR2 YSYEKL. Between the trimmed V and J ends, which lost 4 bases and 6 bases, there was a span of 13 bases. This CDR3 has 14 residues.

The J gene is TRBJ2-7, the V gene TRBV5-5, with 9 bases aligning to TRBD1. CDR1 and CDR2 (germline): SGHKS, YYEKEE (reference sequence). V shed 4 bases and J 4 bases; nucleotides not matched to a gene: 9. This CDR3 has 15 amino acids. CDR3 bases: TGTGCCAGCAGCATAGCCGGGACAGGGCTATACGAGCAGTACTTC. This sequence encodes CASSIAGTGLYEQYF.

The rearrangement uses TRBV6-5 and TRBJ1-5, with TRBD1 matching 7 bases. The CDR3 spans 13 residues. V trimming: 6 bases; J trimming: 5 bases; junction bases outside the gene matches: 4. The V gene's germline CDR1 is MNHEY and CDR2 SVGAGI. The CDR3 DNA reads TGTGCCAGCAGGCGGGACAGAGATCAGCCCCAGCATTTT. It yields the protein CASRRDRDQPQHF.

The chain carries TRBV7-3 and TRBJ1-1; the D gene is possibly TRBD1 (5 bases). V was cut by 8 bases and J by 11 bases, with 18 bases left in between. Germline V CDR1 and CDR2: SGHTA, FQGTGA. The CDR3 is 12 amino acids. This CDR3 reads CASGPQGGDAFF. In DNA, the CDR3 is TGTGCCAGCGGCCCCCAGGGAGGGGACGCTTTCTTT.